This entry describes one TCR beta chain. The antigen is not known. Amplification of TCR beta CDR3 regions used RNA as the template. The TCR CDR3 was amplified in a first-round RT-PCR using the HTBI primer set. Each CDR3 protein gets one entry after TCRdb re-called the multiplex PCR reads with MiXCR. This repertoire shows about 350,000 distinct CDR3 sequences, over 11% found once; its top ten account for around 25%. The entry originates in a study of T cells in Graves' hyperthyroidism and ophthalmopathy. At the level of the study: Peripheral blood was drawn at first diagnosis, prior to all treatment.

General study results and limits: Appearing also in blood were most of the thyroid clonotypes expanded above 0.001.

Uncontrolled infection, other autoimmune disease, pregnancy and lactation each barred patients from inclusion. Orbital computed tomography, thyroid ultrasound, serum thyroxine and TRAb, and clinical symptoms together informed the diagnoses. Looked up from germline, CDR1 is GTSNPN and CDR2 is SVGIG (reference sequence). V lost 1 base and J 0 bases, leaving 4 bases between the germline ends. CDR3 length: 13 residues. The sequenced material came from blood. The V call is TRBV30, the J call TRBJ2-4; D is ambiguous. This TCR was sampled from a woman aged 30 to 39 with Graves' hyperthyroidism. For the CDR3, the DNA is TGTGCCTGGAGTGAGGGAGCCAAAAACATTCAGTACTTC. It translates to CAWSEGAKNIQYF.